This T cell receptor (beta chain) was identified in a study of spatial heterogeneity in lung cancer. Individually, TCR cDNA molecules were each labelled with a unique molecular identifier. TCRdb called the 5' RACE reads again in MiXCR, with one record for every CDR3 protein. Seen here are about 10,000 distinct CDR3 sequences, roughly 4% observed once, and the top ten hold 6% to 9.5%. Time point: sample taken at primary tumor resection. Material for sequencing was whole RNA from tumor, nontumor lung or frozen PBMC, left unsorted. The CDR3 runs to 11 residues. From germline, CDR1 is MNHNY and CDR2 SVGAGI (reference sequence). V was clipped by 4 bases and J by 6 bases, with 4 bases between them. This clonotype was found many times. As an off-target read in a library built for alpha chains, this beta chain has a frequency of little significance.

V and J are TRBV6-6 and TRBJ2-1; no reliable D call. The sequencing used normal lung tissue next to the tumor, collected at surgery. This receptor was identified in a male donor with early-stage non-small cell lung cancer. The CDR3 DNA reads TGTGCCAGCAGTTCCCCCAATGAGCAGTTCTTC. This codes for CASSSPNEQFF.